One sample yielded the 21 T cell receptor beta chains listed below, sequenced in a study of a mutant IDH1 vaccine in newly diagnosed glioma. This table comes from immunoSEQ multiplex PCR, and its TCRdb copy is limited to in-frame clones, with some not included. The table lists approximately 36,000 clones, about 80% of them singletons. These receptors lack a known antigen. The time point denotes: week 11, during vaccination. Every vaccination contained 300 ug of the mutant IDH1 20-mer peptide and was paired with topical imiquimod. Sequences were derived from peripheral blood mononuclear cells (PBMCs), sampled from a glioma patient whose treatment included an IDH1 peptide vaccine. These receptor sequences come from a young woman with glioma. Some clones in this sample may be carry-over from other donors' samples.

The chain carries TRBV6-1 and TRBJ1-1; perhaps TRBD1 as D (6 bases). This CDR3 has 13 amino acids. The V end was cut by 5 bases, the J end by 1 base, with 8 bases between. Germline CDR1 MNHNS, CDR2 SASEGT. The CDR3 loop reads CASSSRGNTEAFF. The CDR3 bases are TGTGCCAGCAGTTCCAGGGGGAACACTGAAGCTTTCTTT.

The chain recombines TRBV18 with TRBJ2-5; TRBD1 might be the D (5 bases). Germline V lookup: CDR1 KGHSH, CDR2 LQKENI. V was shortened by 2 bases and J by 2 bases, with 18 bases between the two germline ends. The CDR3 runs 17 residues. In DNA form, the CDR3 reads TGTGCCAGCTCACCAGAGGTTGGGGCATTCAATCAAGAGACCCAGTACTTC. Protein product: CASSPEVGAFNQETQYF.

V and J are TRBV6-5 and TRBJ1-5; D gene uncertain. The germline CDR1 and CDR2 sequences are MNHEY and SVGAGI. The CDR3 is 13 amino acids. Trimming shortened V by 5 bases and J by 4 bases, and 9 bases separated the two germline ends. CDR3 protein: CASSPRINQPQHF. CDR3 DNA: TGTGCCAGCAGTCCGAGGATTAATCAGCCCCAGCATTTT.

The chain employs TRBV7-9 and TRBJ1-5, with a tentative D call TRBD1 (6 bases). The CDR3 totals 15 residues. The V and J ends lost 5 bases and 5 bases respectively, with 16 bases between them. Per the germline V gene, CDR1 is SEHNR and CDR2 is FQNEAQ (reference sequence). CDR3 protein: CASSLGDNQHQPQHF. DNA for the CDR3: TGTGCCAGCAGCCTGGGGGACAATCAACATCAGCCCCAGCATTTT.

CDR3 sequence reads: CASSYLSDYGYTF. As DNA, the CDR3 is TGTGCCAGCAGCTACCTAAGCGACTATGGCTACACCTTC. The chain carries TRBV7-2 and TRBJ1-2; D not resolved. The ends were cut back, 4 bases at V and 3 bases at J, with 9 bases in the middle. CDR3 length: 13 residues. Germline V gene lookup returns CDR1 SGHTA and CDR2 FQGNSA.

Written as DNA, the CDR3 is TGTGCCAGCAGCCGTAACCTGAACACCGGGGAGCTGTTTTTT. This translates into CASSRNLNTGELFF. The rearrangement links TRBV14 to TRBJ2-2; D uncertain. The CDR3 has 14 residues. Germline assignment: CDR1 SGHDN and CDR2 FVKESK. V was trimmed by 4 bases and J by 1 base, leaving 7 bases between them. Based on the CDR3 plus reference TRBV14 and TRBJ2-2, the full variable domain is EAGVTQFPSHSVIEKGQTVTLRCDPISGHDNLYWYRRVMGKEIKFLLHFVKESKQDESGMPNNRFLAERTGGTYSTLKVQPAELEDSGVYFCASSRNLNTGELFFGEGSRLTVL.

The chain combines TRBV5-1 with TRBJ2-3, with 8 bases fitting TRBD2. Germline V gene lookup returns CDR1 SGHRS and CDR2 YFSETQ. This CDR3 spans 15 amino acids. With V trimmed by 1 base and J by 3 bases, 4 bases remained unmatched. The CDR3 bases are TGCGCCAGCAGCTTGCTGGGACTAGAGACAGATACGCAGTATTTT. It yields the protein CASSLLGLETDTQYF.

This clone has a handful of counts. This chain connects TRBV18 to TRBJ2-5; no firm D call. The length of the CDR3 is 15 residues. The V end was cut by 0 bases, the J end by 5 bases, with 13 bases between. Per germline, CDR1 KGHSH and CDR2 LQKENI. CDR3 in amino acids: CASSPPVNWWETQYF. In nucleotides, the CDR3 is TGTGCCAGCTCACCACCGGTCAATTGGTGGGAGACCCAGTACTTC.

This clone was picked up one time. J is TRBJ2-5 and V is TRBV7-2, with 9 bases identical to TRBD2. CDR3 length equals 16 residues. Germline CDR1 is SGHTA and CDR2 is FQGNSA. J lost 1 base, V lost 7 bases, and 10 bases had no gene match. The CDR3 region has the DNA TGTGCCAGCACCGTAGACTGGCGGGAGGGCCAAGAGACCCAGTACTTC. This codes for CASTVDWREGQETQYF.

The CDR3 is CASSLAAGGYTF. The CDR3 DNA is TGTGCCAGCAGCTTAGCCGCGGGAGGCTACACCTTC. The chain couples TRBV7-9 to TRBJ1-2; D gene unclear. Germline V lookup: CDR1 SEHNR, CDR2 FQNEAQ (reference sequence). The germline V and J ends were trimmed by 0 bases and 8 bases, with 7 bases remaining between them. This CDR3 region has 12 residues. Combining the CDR3 with reference TRBV7-9 and TRBJ1-2 gives the whole variable domain DTGVSQNPRHKITKRGQNVTFRCDPISEHNRLYWYRQTLGQGPEFLTYFQNEAQLEKSRLLSDRFSAERPKGSFSTLEIQRTEQGDSAMYLCASSLAAGGYTFGSGTRLTVV.

This chain connects TRBV5-6 to TRBJ2-7, with a tentative D call TRBD2 (6 bases). The CDR3 covers 14 residues. V lost 3 bases, J lost 3 bases, and 13 bases lay in between. The germline CDR1 and CDR2 sequences are SGHDT and YYEEEE. CDR3 DNA sequence: TGTGCCAGCAGCTCTATAGCGGACGTCTACGAGCAGTACTTC. The encoded protein is CASSSIADVYEQYF.

The chain has TRBV27 and TRBJ2-7; 7 bases map to TRBD2. The germline gives CDR1 MNHEY, CDR2 SMNVEV (reference sequence). This CDR3 spans 16 amino acids. With 6 bases clipped from V and 0 bases from J, the junction kept 11 bases outside the gene matches. CDR3 nucleotide sequence: TGTGCCAGCAGCCCCTCGAGCGGGGTCCTCTCCTACGAGCAGTACTTC. This translates into CASSPSSGVLSYEQYF.

The V gene is TRBV7-8, the J gene TRBJ1-5, with D maybe TRBD1 (5 bases). This CDR3 comprises 16 residues. Germline V gene sequence: CDR1 SGHVS, CDR2 FQNEAQ. V dropped 4 bases and J dropped 9 bases, with 22 bases sitting between them. CDR3 DNA: TGTGCCAGCAGCTCTAGGGCCCAGGGCCTACGATGGCCCCAGCATTTT. Encoded protein: CASSSRAQGLRWPQHF.

The rearrangement links TRBV23-1 to TRBJ1-1; 7 bases match TRBD1. TRBV23-1 is assigned to the ORF class and has an uncertain function. The V segment lost 2 bases and the J segment 1 base; nucleotides outside the gene matches: 4. This CDR3 has 15 residues. The CDR3 loop is CASSQLQGENTEAFF. CDR3 in DNA: TGCGCCAGCAGTCAACTCCAGGGGGAGAACACTGAAGCTTTCTTT.

The chain links TRBV4-1 to TRBJ2-1, with D possibly called TRBD1 or TRBD2 (6 bases each). Deletions cut 2 bases from V and 4 bases from J, with 12 bases between. Germline CDR1 MGHRA, CDR2 YSYEKL. The CDR3 spans 15 residues. The chain's CDR3 is CASSQYREEYNEQFF. For the CDR3, the DNA is TGCGCCAGCAGCCAATACAGGGAGGAGTACAATGAGCAGTTCTTC.

J is TRBJ2-1 and V is TRBV10-3; tentatively, D is TRBD1 (6 bases). The CDR3 covers 16 residues. Per germline, CDR1 ENHRY and CDR2 SYGVKD. Trimming stripped 0 bases from V and 1 base from J, with 10 bases between. CDR3 residues: CAISESGADSYNEQFF. The CDR3 region has the DNA TGTGCCATCAGTGAGTCGGGGGCGGATTCCTACAATGAGCAGTTCTTC.

The chain is built from TRBV9 and TRBJ1-2, with 10 bases identical to TRBD1. The junction had 3 bases not matched to a gene; V was cut back by 3 bases and J by 1 base. The CDR3 runs 15 residues. Germline CDR1 is SGDLS and CDR2 is YYNGEE. The chain's CDR3 is CASSGQGADNYGYTF. CDR3 nucleotide sequence: TGTGCCAGCAGCGGACAGGGGGCAGATAACTATGGCTACACCTTC.

The V gene is TRBV2, the J gene TRBJ2-1, with D unclear. Trimming pared 3 bases from V and 10 bases from J, leaving 10 bases between. This CDR3 spans 12 amino acids. Germline V gene lookup returns CDR1 SNHLY and CDR2 FYNNEI. In DNA, the CDR3 is TGTGCCAGCAGTGAGAGGTGGGTGGAGCAGTTCTTC. Translating it yields CASSERWVEQFF.

V gene TRBV6-5 combines with J gene TRBJ1-5; 8 bases align to TRBD1. V was pared by 0 bases and J by 9 bases, with 4 bases of the junction left unmatched. The CDR3 runs to 14 residues. Germline V gene sequence: CDR1 MNHEY, CDR2 SVGAGI. CDR3 coding DNA: TGTGCCAGCAGTTACTCCCAGGGGGCAGGGCCCCAGCATTTT. The encoded protein is CASSYSQGAGPQHF.

The rearrangement uses TRBV28 and TRBJ1-5; D gene ambiguous. The V gene's germline CDR1 is MDHEN and CDR2 SYDVKM. V was trimmed by 7 bases and J by 1 base, leaving 23 bases between them. There are 18 residues in the CDR3. For the CDR3, the DNA is TGTGCCAGCAATCTCGGGTACTCCTCAAACGGGAGCAATCAGCCCCAGCATTTT. The encoded protein is CASNLGYSSNGSNQPQHF.

The V call is TRBV6-1, the J call TRBJ1-2; D might be TRBD1 (5 bases). The germline gives CDR1 MNHNS, CDR2 SASEGT. V was cut by 6 bases and J by 2 bases, with 10 bases left in between. The length of the CDR3 is 13 residues. CDR3: CASRRQGNYGYTF. CDR3 sequence (DNA): TGTGCCAGCAGGAGGCAGGGCAACTATGGCTACACCTTC.